These 7 T cell receptor beta chains were all obtained from the same sample, sequenced in a study. Assay: immunoSEQ multiplex PCR; the TCRdb copy retains only in-frame clones and omits some. The sample contains under 90,000 clones, 80% to 95% of which appear only once. Sample: PBMCs. The origin of the receptors is a man aged 35-49 years with rheumatoid arthritis.

The V and J genes are TRBV10-1 and TRBJ1-3; D is ambiguous. The CDR3 sequence is 14 residues long. V lost 7 bases and J 0 bases, leaving 10 bases between the germline ends. The germline V gene has CDR1 WNHNN and CDR2 SYGVQD (reference sequence). CDR3 amino acids: CASTPGDSGNTIYF. CDR3 DNA: TGCGCCAGCACCCCGGGCGACTCTGGAAACACCATATATTTT.

The DNA of the CDR3 is TGCGCCAGCAGCCCCCTAGGGCCTGCAACTAATGAAAAACTGTTTTTT. Its protein product is CASSPLGPATNEKLFF. V is TRBV5-1 and J is TRBJ1-4; unclear D gene. The length of the CDR3 is 16 residues. Germline lookup yields CDR1 SGHRS and CDR2 YFSETQ. Trimming removed 4 bases at V and 0 bases at J, with 13 bases between.

The rearrangement uses TRBV5-1 and TRBJ1-5; D is undetermined. Germline V lookup: CDR1 SGHRS, CDR2 YFSETQ. Trimming pared 0 bases from V and 1 base from J, leaving 2 bases between. This CDR3 is 13 amino acids long. For the CDR3, the DNA is TGCGCCAGCAGCTTGGCCAGCAATCAGCCCCAGCATTTT. Encoded protein: CASSLASNQPQHF.

The rearrangement joins TRBV7-3 to TRBJ2-1, with 10 bases lining up with TRBD1. CDR3 size: 16 residues. Germline trimming cut 0 bases from V and 6 bases from J; bases unmatched to any gene: 5. Germline loops: CDR1 SGHTA, CDR2 FQGTGA. The CDR3 DNA sequence: TGTGCCAGCAGCTTAACGTTCGGGACAGGGGCCAATGAGCAGTTCTTC. It specifies CASSLTFGTGANEQFF. Drawing the rest from reference TRBV7-3 and TRBJ2-1, the complete variable domain is GAGVSQTPSNKVTEKGKYVELRCDPISGHTALYWYRQSLGQGPEFLIYFQGTGAADDSGLPNDRFFAVRPEGSVSTLKIQRTERGDSAVYLCASSLTFGTGANEQFFGPGTRLTVL.

This clone has just one count. The chain uses TRBV10-3 and TRBJ2-1; D may match TRBD1 or TRBD2 (5 bases each). The ends were cut back, 0 bases at V and 4 bases at J, with 7 bases in the middle. Germline lookup yields CDR1 ENHRY and CDR2 SYGVKD. The CDR3 spans 14 residues. CDR3 nucleotides: TGTGCCATCAGTGAGTCTGAGGGGTACAATGAGCAGTTCTTC. This sequence encodes CAISESEGYNEQFF.

This chain links TRBV2 with TRBJ2-1, with 7 bases fitting TRBD2. CDR3 length: 13 amino acids. Losses at the gene ends were 10 bases for V and 6 bases for J; bases not matched to a gene: 9. From germline, CDR1 is SNHLY and CDR2 FYNNEI. The CDR3: CANHRDYRNEQFF. The CDR3 nucleotides read TGTGCCAACCATCGGGACTATCGCAATGAGCAGTTCTTC.

The chain carries TRBV9 and TRBJ2-1; D not certain. Trimming removed 1 base at V and 2 bases at J, with 4 bases between. Germline V CDR1 and CDR2: SGDLS, YYNGEE. The CDR3 loop spans 13 amino acids. In DNA form, the CDR3 reads TGTGCCAGCAGCGTACAGGCCTACAATGAGCAGTTCTTC. It codes for CASSVQAYNEQFF.